The 25 T cell receptor beta chains given below trace back to one sample, sequenced in a study of blood T cell repertoires in COVID-19. This table comes from immunoSEQ multiplex PCR, and its TCRdb copy is limited to in-frame clones, with some not included. The sample includes over 150,000 clones, 88% of them seen just once. Sequencing used peripheral blood. These receptors originate from a man in his fifties or sixties with COVID-19, enrolled during active disease.

DNA of the CDR3: TGTGCCAGCAGCGTAGCTATGAGCGGGGGCCAGAATGAGCAGTTCTTC. Encoded protein: CASSVAMSGGQNEQFF. The genes are TRBV9 and TRBJ2-1, with 8 bases identical to TRBD2. Germline values: CDR1 SGDLS, CDR2 YYNGEE. V lost 0 bases and J lost 7; bases outside the gene matches: 9. The CDR3 runs 16 residues.

The gene calls are TRBV18 and TRBJ1-2; no definite D call. There are 15 residues in the CDR3. CDR1 is KGHSH, CDR2 LQKENI, per germline. V was trimmed by 5 bases and J by 4 bases, leaving 17 bases between them. The CDR3 nucleotides are TGTGCCAGCTCAGAAACCGGAGCCACCCCCTATGGCTACACCTTC. This translates into CASSETGATPYGYTF.

The chain recombines TRBV18 with TRBJ1-3, with D hard to call. Looked up from germline, CDR1 is KGHSH and CDR2 is LQKENI. V dropped 2 bases and J dropped 0 bases, with 8 bases sitting between them. This CDR3 comprises 15 residues. CDR3 loop: CASSPLRDSGNTIYF. For the CDR3, the DNA is TGTGCCAGCTCACCATTGAGGGACTCTGGAAACACCATATATTTT. The complete variable domain, with remaining parts taken from reference TRBV18 and TRBJ1-3, reads NAGVMQNPRHLVRRRGQEARLRCSPMKGHSHVYWYRQLPEEGLKFMVYLQKENIIDESGMPKERFSAEFPKEGPSILRIQQVVRGDSAAYFCASSPLRDSGNTIYFGEGSWLTVV.

This sequence joins TRBV30 and TRBJ2-7; weak D call: TRBD2 (6 bases). V gave up 3 bases and J gave up 2 bases, with 20 bases separating them. There are 16 residues in the CDR3. Germline values: CDR1 GTSNPN, CDR2 SVGIG (reference sequence). Here the CDR3 DNA reads TGTGCCTGGAGCCCCGGGGAGGCCGGGCCAACCTACGAGCAGTACTTC. It specifies CAWSPGEAGPTYEQYF.

This clone was seen once. The CDR3 loop reads CASSPPQGARFNEQFF. Here the CDR3 DNA reads TGTGCCAGCAGCCCGCCTCAGGGGGCGCGTTTCAATGAGCAGTTCTTC. The rearrangement uses TRBV7-2 and TRBJ2-1; 8 positions match TRBD1. CDR1 SGHTA and CDR2 FQGNSA come from the germline V gene. CDR3 length: 16 amino acids. Trimming took 5 bases from V and 6 from J; bases not matched to a gene: 12.

The chain recombines TRBV9 with TRBJ1-5; a weak D match, TRBD1 (6 bases). The CDR3 totals 15 residues. V was pared by 4 bases and J by 0 bases, with 11 bases between. CDR1 is SGDLS and CDR2 is YYNGEE in the germline V gene. The CDR3 loop is CASSPDSYSNQPQHF. The DNA of the CDR3 is TGTGCCAGCAGCCCGGACAGTTATAGCAATCAGCCCCAGCATTTT. Together with reference TRBV9 and TRBJ1-5, the CDR3 gives the full variable domain: DSGVTQTPKHLITATGQRVTLRCSPRSGDLSVYWYQQSLDQGLQFLIQYYNGEERAKGNILERFSAQQFPDLHSELNLSSLELGDSALYFCASSPDSYSNQPQHFGDGTRLSIL.

This rearrangement joins TRBV19 to TRBJ2-5, with TRBD1 identical over 7 bases. The J call may not be correct, given that the DNA end is closer to TRBJ2-7. CDR1 is LNHDA, CDR2 SQIVND, per germline (reference sequence). The CDR3 totals 17 residues. The CDR3 DNA is TGTGCCAGTAGTCTCAGCCACAGGGGTGGCCCGTCTTACGAGCAGTACTTC. Its translation is CASSLSHRGGPSYEQYF.

V and J are TRBV5-1 and TRBJ2-1; TRBD2 aligns across 7 bases. After removal of 3 bases from V and 2 bases from J, the junction contained 8 bases not matched to a gene. The germline V gene has CDR1 SGHRS and CDR2 YFSETQ. This CDR3 is built from 16 residues. The DNA of the CDR3 is TGCGCCAGCAGCTCCCCTGCGGGGAGGGCCTACAATGAGCAGTTCTTC. Amino acid sequence: CASSSPAGRAYNEQFF.

The chain joins TRBV9 to TRBJ1-6; no clear D gene. Trimming pared 2 bases from V and 7 bases from J, leaving 10 bases between. The germline gives CDR1 SGDLS, CDR2 YYNGEE. The CDR3 sequence is 14 residues long. The CDR3 sequence: CASSVEERNSPLHF. DNA of the CDR3: TGTGCCAGCAGCGTTGAGGAGCGCAATTCACCCCTCCACTTT. The full variable domain, rest sourced from reference TRBV9 and TRBJ1-6, is DSGVTQTPKHLITATGQRVTLRCSPRSGDLSVYWYQQSLDQGLQFLIQYYNGEERAKGNILERFSAQQFPDLHSELNLSSLELGDSALYFCASSVEERNSPLHFGNGTRLTVT.

V gene TRBV27 combines with J gene TRBJ2-3, with D hard to call. Trimming removed 2 bases at V and 0 bases at J, with 12 bases between. Germline V lookup: CDR1 MNHEY, CDR2 SMNVEV (reference sequence). CDR3 length: 16 residues. CDR3 sequence: CASSLIPGSSTDTQYF. The CDR3 DNA follows: TGTGCCAGCAGTTTAATTCCAGGTTCTAGCACAGATACGCAGTATTTT.

The chain combines TRBV19 with TRBJ1-5; D is uncertain. CDR3 length: 15 amino acids. Trimming stripped 1 base from V and 5 bases from J, with 12 bases between. Germline lookup yields CDR1 LNHDA and CDR2 SQIVND (reference sequence). The CDR3 nucleotides are TGTGCCAGTAGTATAGCCGGACGGACTGATCAGCCCCAGCATTTT. This encodes CASSIAGRTDQPQHF.

The chain uses TRBV30 and TRBJ2-7; D may be TRBD2 (5 bases). Looked up from germline, CDR1 is GTSNPN and CDR2 is SVGIG (reference sequence). The CDR3 loop spans 15 amino acids. V was trimmed by 1 base and J by 4 bases, leaving 17 bases between them. CDR3 bases: TGTGCCTGGAGTGGGTGGACTTTGAGGAGGTACGAGCAGTACTTC. As protein: CAWSGWTLRRYEQYF.

This clone was detected only once. The CDR3 reads CASNKESGGAADTQYF. DNA for the CDR3: TGTGCCAGCAACAAGGAGAGCGGGGGGGCAGCAGATACGCAGTATTTT. The chain recombines TRBV5-4 with TRBJ2-3; 10 nucleotides match TRBD2. Germline V lookup: CDR1 SGHNT, CDR2 YYREEE (reference sequence). The CDR3 covers 16 residues. With V trimmed by 6 bases and J by 4 bases, 11 bases remained unmatched.

V is TRBV5-6 and J is TRBJ1-2; TRBD1 aligns across 10 bases. Trimming cost V 4 bases and J 2 bases; bases outside gene matches: 11. Germline CDR1 reads SGHDT; CDR2 reads YYEEEE. The CDR3 sequence is 17 residues long. The CDR3 spells CASSRPGTGDSNYGYTF. CDR3 in DNA: TGTGCCAGCAGCCGTCCCGGGACAGGGGATTCCAACTATGGCTACACCTTC.

The chain has TRBV7-8 and TRBJ2-7, with TRBD2 identical over 7 bases. The trim removed 5 bases at V and 7 bases at J, leaving 11 bases unmatched. Germline CDR1 and CDR2: SGHVS and FQNEAQ. This CDR3 has 14 residues. The chain's CDR3 is CASSPREGPGEQYF. For the CDR3, the DNA is TGTGCCAGCAGCCCGAGGGAGGGTCCGGGGGAGCAGTACTTC.

The CDR3 bases are TGTGCCAGCAGCCCCGGAGGGGACGCCTACGAGCAGTACTTC. As protein: CASSPGGDAYEQYF. The chain is built from TRBV9 and TRBJ2-7; possibly TRBD2 for D (6 bases). V lost 4 bases to trimming and J lost 2 bases, with 13 bases between them. The germline gives CDR1 SGDLS, CDR2 YYNGEE. The CDR3 totals 14 residues. Complete variable domain (other parts from reference TRBV9 and TRBJ2-7): DSGVTQTPKHLITATGQRVTLRCSPRSGDLSVYWYQQSLDQGLQFLIQYYNGEERAKGNILERFSAQQFPDLHSELNLSSLELGDSALYFCASSPGGDAYEQYFGPGTRLTVT.

The V call is TRBV6-2 or TRBV6-3, the J call TRBJ1-5, with 8 bases that match TRBD1. Trimming at V came to 6 bases and at J to 2 bases, leaving 6 bases not matched to a gene. The germline V gene has CDR1 MNHEY and CDR2 SVGEGT. The CDR3 spans 15 residues. The CDR3 region has the DNA TGTGCCAGCAGCGTACAGGGGGGAGGCAATCAGCCCCAGCATTTT. It specifies CASSVQGGGNQPQHF.

This sequence joins TRBV4-1 and TRBJ1-1; maybe TRBD1 (6 bases). In germline, CDR1 is MGHRA, CDR2 YSYEKL. V was trimmed by 0 bases and J by 8 bases, leaving 16 bases between them. The CDR3 consists of 15 residues. The CDR3 region is CASSQDSRGAEEAFF. The CDR3 bases are TGCGCCAGCAGCCAAGATAGTCGGGGGGCGGAGGAAGCTTTCTTT.

The chain links TRBV18 to TRBJ2-3; 10 bases agree with TRBD2. The germline V gene encodes CDR1 KGHSH and CDR2 LQKENI. The CDR3 covers 16 residues. V dropped 3 bases and J dropped 0; count of bases not matched to a gene: 3. DNA of the CDR3: TGTGCCAGCTCACCCCTAGCGGGGGTTAGCACAGATACGCAGTATTTT. Its protein product is CASSPLAGVSTDTQYF. Full variable domain (rest looked up from reference TRBV18 and TRBJ2-3): NAGVMQNPRHLVRRRGQEARLRCSPMKGHSHVYWYRQLPEEGLKFMVYLQKENIIDESGMPKERFSAEFPKEGPSILRIQQVVRGDSAAYFCASSPLAGVSTDTQYFGPGTRLTVL.

The genes are TRBV2 and TRBJ2-5; D remains ambiguous. Trimming took off 0 bases at V and 7 bases at J, with 6 bases between the two ends. Germline values: CDR1 SNHLY, CDR2 FYNNEI. The CDR3 consists of 12 residues. CDR3: CASSEALATQYF. CDR3 DNA: TGTGCCAGCAGTGAAGCGTTGGCGACCCAGTACTTC.

The genes are TRBV5-1 and TRBJ2-7; 8 nucleotides align to TRBD2. Looked up from germline, CDR1 is SGHRS and CDR2 is YFSETQ. This CDR3 contains 16 residues. Germline trimming cut 0 bases from V and 6 bases from J; bases unmatched to any gene: 11. CDR3 in DNA: TGCGCCAGCAGCTTGGAAAGCGGGAGACGTCTTTCCGAGCAGTACTTC. Residues: CASSLESGRRLSEQYF.

This chain uses TRBV7-3 with TRBJ2-3; 7 bases align to TRBD1. CDR3 length: 15 amino acids. The ends lost 5 bases at V and 2 bases at J; junction bases unmatched: 7. CDR1 is SGHTA and CDR2 is FQGTGA in the germline V gene. In DNA, the CDR3 is TGTGCCAGCAGCAAACAGGGGCTTGACACAGATACGCAGTATTTT. It specifies CASSKQGLDTDTQYF.

The chain employs TRBV28 and TRBJ2-7; 11 bases agree with TRBD2. This CDR3 contains 14 residues. In germline, CDR1 is MDHEN, CDR2 SYDVKM. The J segment lost 5 bases and the V segment lost 5 bases, leaving 5 bases of the junction unmatched. CDR3 sequence (DNA): TGTGCCAGCAGTCTAGCGGGGGGCTGGAACGAGCAGTACTTC. Translation: CASSLAGGWNEQYF.

The chain carries TRBV5-6 and TRBJ2-1, with 9 bases matching TRBD1. The CDR3 length is 19 residues. V shed 3 bases and J 0 bases; nucleotides not matched to a gene: 13. CDR1 and CDR2 from the germline V gene are SGHDT and YYEEEE. Written as DNA, the CDR3 is TGTGCCAGCAGCTGGGGCCCGGGACAGGGCGTAAGCTCCTACAATGAGCAGTTCTTC. Translation: CASSWGPGQGVSSYNEQFF.

The V and J genes are TRBV4-3 and TRBJ2-7; TRBD2 is a possible D gene (6 bases). V was trimmed by 3 bases and J by 4 bases, leaving 19 bases between them. This CDR3 has 16 amino acids. CDR1 is LGHNA, CDR2 YSLEER, per germline. The CDR3 DNA follows: TGCGCCAGCAGCCAGGCCGGGACTGCCACACCATACGAGCAGTACTTC. It specifies CASSQAGTATPYEQYF.